Described below is a single TCR beta chain sequence and its context. This sample was taken from a study of blood T cells in healthy people across ages. Study in general: About one barcoded beta molecule was captured per two T cells (by template switching).

PCR was performed a second time for about 7 to 11 cycles using a sample-barcoded 5' primer and a J-beta primer mix. TCRdb processed the 5' RACE reads anew with MiXCR; each CDR3 protein has one entry. This table holds about 750,000 distinct CDR3 sequences, 53% found once. V was pared by 0 bases and J by 4 bases, with 7 bases of the junction left unmatched. Per germline, CDR1 DFQATT and CDR2 SNEGSKA (reference sequence). The CDR3 is 15 residues long. The clonotype comes from a man older than 75 in good health. Source material: blood. The V gene is TRBV20-1, the J gene TRBJ2-3, with 7 bases matching TRBD2. The CDR3 sequence: CSARDYQAGSDTQYF. Written as DNA, the CDR3 is TGCAGTGCTAGAGATTACCAAGCGGGATCAGATACGCAGTATTTT.